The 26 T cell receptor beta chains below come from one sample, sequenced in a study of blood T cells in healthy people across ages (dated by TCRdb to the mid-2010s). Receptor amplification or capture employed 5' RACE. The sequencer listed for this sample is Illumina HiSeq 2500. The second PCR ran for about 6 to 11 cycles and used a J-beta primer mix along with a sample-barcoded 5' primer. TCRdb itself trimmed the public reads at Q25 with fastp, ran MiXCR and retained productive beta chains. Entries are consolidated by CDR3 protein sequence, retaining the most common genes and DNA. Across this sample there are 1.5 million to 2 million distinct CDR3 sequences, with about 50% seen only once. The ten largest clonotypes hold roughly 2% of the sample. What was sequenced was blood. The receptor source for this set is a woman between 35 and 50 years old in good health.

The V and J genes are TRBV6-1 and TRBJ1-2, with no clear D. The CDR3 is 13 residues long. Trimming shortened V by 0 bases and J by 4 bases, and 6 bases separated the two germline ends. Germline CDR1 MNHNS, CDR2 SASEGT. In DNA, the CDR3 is TGTGCCAGCAGTGAAGCCAACACCTATGGCTACACCTTC. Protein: CASSEANTYGYTF.

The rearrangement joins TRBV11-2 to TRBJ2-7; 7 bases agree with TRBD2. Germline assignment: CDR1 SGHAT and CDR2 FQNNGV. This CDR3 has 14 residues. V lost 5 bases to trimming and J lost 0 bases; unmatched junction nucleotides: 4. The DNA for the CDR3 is TGTGCCAGCAGCAGGAGCGGGAACTCCTACGAGCAGTACTTC. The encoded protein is CASSRSGNSYEQYF.

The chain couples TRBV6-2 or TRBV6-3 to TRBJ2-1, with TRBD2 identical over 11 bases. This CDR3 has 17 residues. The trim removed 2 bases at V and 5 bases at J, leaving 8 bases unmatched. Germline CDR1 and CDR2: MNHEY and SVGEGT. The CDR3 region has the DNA TGTGCCAGCAGTTACCACGTAACTAGCGGGGGAGACAATGAGCAGTTCTTC. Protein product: CASSYHVTSGGDNEQFF.

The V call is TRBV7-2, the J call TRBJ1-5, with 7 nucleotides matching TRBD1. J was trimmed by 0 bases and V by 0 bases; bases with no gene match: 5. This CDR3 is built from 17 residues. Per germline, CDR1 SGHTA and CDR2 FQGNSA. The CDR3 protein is CASSLAGTVTSNQPQHF. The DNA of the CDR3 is TGTGCCAGCAGCTTAGCCGGGACAGTGACTAGCAATCAGCCCCAGCATTTT.

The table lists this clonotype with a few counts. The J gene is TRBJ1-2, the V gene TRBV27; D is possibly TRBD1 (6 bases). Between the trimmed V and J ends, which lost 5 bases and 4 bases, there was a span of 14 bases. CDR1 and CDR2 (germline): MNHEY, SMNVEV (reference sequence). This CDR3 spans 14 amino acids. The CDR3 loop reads CASSERRDTYGYTF. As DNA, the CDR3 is TGTGCCAGCAGTGAACGCCGGGACACCTATGGCTACACCTTC.

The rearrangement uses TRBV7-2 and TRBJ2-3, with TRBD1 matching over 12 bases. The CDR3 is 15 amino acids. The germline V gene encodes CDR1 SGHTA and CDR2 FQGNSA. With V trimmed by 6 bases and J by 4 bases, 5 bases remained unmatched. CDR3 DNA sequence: TGTGCCAGCAGACGGGACAGGGGGCGAGCAGATACGCAGTATTTT. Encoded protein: CASRRDRGRADTQYF. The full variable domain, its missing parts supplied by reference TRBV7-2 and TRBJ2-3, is GAGVSQSPSNKVTEKGKDVELRCDPISGHTALYWYRQSLGQGLEFLIYFQGNSAPDKSGLPSDRFSAERTGGSVSTLTIQRTQQEDSAVYLCASRRDRGRADTQYFGPGTRLTVL.

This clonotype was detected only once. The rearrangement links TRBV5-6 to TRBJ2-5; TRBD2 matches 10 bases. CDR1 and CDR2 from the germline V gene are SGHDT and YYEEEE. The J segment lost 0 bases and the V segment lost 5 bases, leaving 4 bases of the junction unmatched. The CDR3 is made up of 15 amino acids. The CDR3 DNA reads TGTGCCAGCAGAATTAGCGGGGGGCACCAAGAGACCCAGTACTTC. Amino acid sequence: CASRISGGHQETQYF.

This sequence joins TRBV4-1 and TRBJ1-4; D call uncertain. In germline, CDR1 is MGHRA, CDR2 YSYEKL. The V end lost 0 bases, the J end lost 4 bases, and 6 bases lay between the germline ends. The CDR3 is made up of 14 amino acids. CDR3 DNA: TGCGCCAGCAGCCAAGATTCGAATAATGAAAAACTGTTTTTT. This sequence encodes CASSQDSNNEKLFF.

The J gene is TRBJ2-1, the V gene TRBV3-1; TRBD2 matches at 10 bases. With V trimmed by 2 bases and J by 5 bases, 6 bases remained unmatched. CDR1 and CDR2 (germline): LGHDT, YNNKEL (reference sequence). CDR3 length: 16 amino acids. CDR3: CASSQWVAGGHNEQFF. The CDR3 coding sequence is TGTGCCAGCAGCCAATGGGTAGCGGGGGGTCACAATGAGCAGTTCTTC.

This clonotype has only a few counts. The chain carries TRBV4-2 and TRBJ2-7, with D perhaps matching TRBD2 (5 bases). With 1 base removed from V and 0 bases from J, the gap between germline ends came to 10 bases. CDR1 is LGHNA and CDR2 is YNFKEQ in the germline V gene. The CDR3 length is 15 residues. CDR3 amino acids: CASSQGGLSSYEQYF. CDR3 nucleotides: TGTGCCAGCAGCCAAGGAGGACTTAGCTCCTACGAGCAGTACTTC.

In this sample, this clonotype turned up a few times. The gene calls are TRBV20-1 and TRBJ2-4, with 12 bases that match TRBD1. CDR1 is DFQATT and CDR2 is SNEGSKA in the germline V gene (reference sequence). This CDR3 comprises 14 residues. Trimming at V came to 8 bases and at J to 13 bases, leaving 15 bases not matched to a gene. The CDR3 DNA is TGCAGTCCGACTCCGGGACAGGGGGCGATGGAGCAGTACTTC. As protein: CSPTPGQGAMEQYF.

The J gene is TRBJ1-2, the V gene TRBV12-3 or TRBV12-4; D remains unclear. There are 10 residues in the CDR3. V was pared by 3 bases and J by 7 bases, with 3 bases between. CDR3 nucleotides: TGTGCCAGCAGTTTCGGTGGCTACACCTTC. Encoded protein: CASSFGGYTF.

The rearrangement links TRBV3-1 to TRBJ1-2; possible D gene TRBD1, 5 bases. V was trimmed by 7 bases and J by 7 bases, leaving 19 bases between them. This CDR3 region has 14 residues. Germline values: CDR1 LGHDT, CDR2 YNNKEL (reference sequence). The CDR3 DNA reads TGTGCCAGCACCACGCTGGGGGGACGCAGTGGCTACACCTTC. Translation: CASTTLGGRSGYTF.

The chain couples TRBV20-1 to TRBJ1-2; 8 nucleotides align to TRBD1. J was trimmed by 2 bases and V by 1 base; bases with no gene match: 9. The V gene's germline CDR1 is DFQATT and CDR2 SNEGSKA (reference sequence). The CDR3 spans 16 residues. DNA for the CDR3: TGCAGTGCTAGAGGGACAGGGACCCAAACAAACTATGGCTACACCTTC. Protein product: CSARGTGTQTNYGYTF.

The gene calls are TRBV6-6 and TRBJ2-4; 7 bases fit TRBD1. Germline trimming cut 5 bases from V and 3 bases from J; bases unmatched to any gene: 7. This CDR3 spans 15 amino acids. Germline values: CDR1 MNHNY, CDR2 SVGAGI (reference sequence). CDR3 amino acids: CASSPRTGFKNIQYF. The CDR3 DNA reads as TGTGCCAGCAGTCCTAGGACAGGATTCAAAAACATTCAGTACTTC.

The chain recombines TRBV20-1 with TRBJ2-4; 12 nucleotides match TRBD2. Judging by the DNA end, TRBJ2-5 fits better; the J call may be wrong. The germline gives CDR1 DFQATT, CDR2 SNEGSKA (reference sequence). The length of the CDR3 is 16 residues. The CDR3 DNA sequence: TGCAGTGCCACGGCTAGCGGGGGGGCGTATTGGGAGACCCAGTACTTC. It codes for CSATASGGAYWETQYF.

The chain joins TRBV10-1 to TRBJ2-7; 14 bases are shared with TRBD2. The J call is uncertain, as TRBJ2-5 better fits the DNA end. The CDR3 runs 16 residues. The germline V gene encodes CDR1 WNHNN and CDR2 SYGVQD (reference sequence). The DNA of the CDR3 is TGCGCCAGCAGGGAGACTAGCGGGGGGGCGGAGGAGACCCAGTACTTC. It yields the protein CASRETSGGAEETQYF.

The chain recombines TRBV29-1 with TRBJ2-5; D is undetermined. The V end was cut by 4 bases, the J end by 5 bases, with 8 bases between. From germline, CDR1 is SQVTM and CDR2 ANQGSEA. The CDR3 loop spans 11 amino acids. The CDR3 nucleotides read TGCAGCGTTGCCAGCAGTGAGACCCAGTACTTC. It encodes CSVASSETQYF.

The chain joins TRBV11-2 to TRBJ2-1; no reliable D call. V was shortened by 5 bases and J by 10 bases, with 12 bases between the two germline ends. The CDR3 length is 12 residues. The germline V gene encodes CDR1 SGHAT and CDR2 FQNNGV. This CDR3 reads CASSASTLEQFF. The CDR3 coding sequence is TGTGCCAGCAGCGCCTCTACCCTGGAGCAGTTCTTC.

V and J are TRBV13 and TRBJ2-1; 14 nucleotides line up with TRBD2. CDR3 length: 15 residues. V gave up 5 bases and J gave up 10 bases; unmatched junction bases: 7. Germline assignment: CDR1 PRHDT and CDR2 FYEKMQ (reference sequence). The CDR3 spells CASSQGTSGGLEQFF. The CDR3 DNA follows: TGTGCCAGCAGCCAAGGGACTAGCGGGGGCCTCGAGCAGTTCTTC.

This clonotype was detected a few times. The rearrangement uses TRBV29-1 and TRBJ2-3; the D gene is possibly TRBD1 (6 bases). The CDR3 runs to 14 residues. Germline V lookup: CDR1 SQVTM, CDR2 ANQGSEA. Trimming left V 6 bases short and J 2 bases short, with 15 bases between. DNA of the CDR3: TGCAGCGTCTCGCAGGGGTTAATCACAGATACGCAGTATTTT. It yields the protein CSVSQGLITDTQYF.

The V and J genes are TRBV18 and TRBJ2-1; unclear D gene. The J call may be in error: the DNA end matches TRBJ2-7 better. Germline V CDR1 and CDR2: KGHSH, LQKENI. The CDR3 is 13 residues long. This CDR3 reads CASSTNQYNEQYF. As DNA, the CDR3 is TGTGCCAGCTCAACCAACCAGTACAATGAGCAGTACTTC.

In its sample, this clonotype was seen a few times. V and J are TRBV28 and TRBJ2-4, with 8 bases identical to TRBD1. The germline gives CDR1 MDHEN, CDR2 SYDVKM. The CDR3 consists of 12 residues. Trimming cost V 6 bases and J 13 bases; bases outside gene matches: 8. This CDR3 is CASRDRVDEQYF. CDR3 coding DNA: TGTGCCAGCAGGGACAGGGTGGATGAGCAGTACTTC.

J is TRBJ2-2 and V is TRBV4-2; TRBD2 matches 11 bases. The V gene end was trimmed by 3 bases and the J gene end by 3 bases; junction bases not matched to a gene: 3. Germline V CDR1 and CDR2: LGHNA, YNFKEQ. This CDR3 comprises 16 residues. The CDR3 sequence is CASSHGLAGYTGELFF. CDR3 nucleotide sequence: TGTGCCAGCAGCCACGGACTAGCGGGCTACACCGGGGAGCTGTTTTTT.

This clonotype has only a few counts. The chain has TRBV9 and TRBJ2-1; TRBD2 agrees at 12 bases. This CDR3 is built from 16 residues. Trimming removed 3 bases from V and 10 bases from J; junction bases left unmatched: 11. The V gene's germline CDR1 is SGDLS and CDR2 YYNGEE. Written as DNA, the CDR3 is TGTGCCAGCAGCGCCGGATCTAGCGGGGGGGCGGACGAGCAGTTCTTC. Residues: CASSAGSSGGADEQFF.

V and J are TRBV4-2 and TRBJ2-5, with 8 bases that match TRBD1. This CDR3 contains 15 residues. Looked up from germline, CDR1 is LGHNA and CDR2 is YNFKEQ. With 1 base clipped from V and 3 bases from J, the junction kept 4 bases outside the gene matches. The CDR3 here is CASSQVEDREETQYF. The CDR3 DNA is TGTGCCAGCAGCCAAGTCGAGGACAGGGAAGAGACCCAGTACTTC.